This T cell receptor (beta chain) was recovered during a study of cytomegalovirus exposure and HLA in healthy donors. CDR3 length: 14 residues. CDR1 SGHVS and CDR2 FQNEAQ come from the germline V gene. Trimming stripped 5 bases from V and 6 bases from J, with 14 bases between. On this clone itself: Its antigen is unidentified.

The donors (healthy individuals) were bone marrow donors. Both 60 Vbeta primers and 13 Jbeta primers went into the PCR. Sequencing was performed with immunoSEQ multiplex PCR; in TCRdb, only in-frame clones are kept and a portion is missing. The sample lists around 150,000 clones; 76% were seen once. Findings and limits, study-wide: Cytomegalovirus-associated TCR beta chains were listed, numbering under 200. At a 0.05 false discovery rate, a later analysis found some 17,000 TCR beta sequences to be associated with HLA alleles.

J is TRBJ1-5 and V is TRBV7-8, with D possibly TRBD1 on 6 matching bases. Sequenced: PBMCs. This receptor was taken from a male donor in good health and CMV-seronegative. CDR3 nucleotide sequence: TGTGCCAGCAGCCCTCAGGCCAGGGGTCAGCCCCAGCATTTT. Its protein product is CASSPQARGQPQHF.